This T cell receptor beta chain emerged from a study of T cells in Graves' hyperthyroidism and ophthalmopathy. Study-level information: At initial diagnosis, before any treatment had begun, peripheral blood was obtained. Broader study findings: Within blood appeared most thyroid clonotypes that had expanded above 0.001.

On this clonotype itself: Antigen: not known.

Individuals with ophthalmopathy presented a Clinical Activity Score of at least 3, a NOSPECS grade of at least 4 and a duration under 3 months. Template material for amplifying TCR beta CDR3 regions consisted of RNA transcripts. An initial round of RT-PCR targeting the TCR CDR3 relied on the HTBI primer set. MiXCR, run by TCRdb on the multiplex PCR reads, gives a single entry per CDR3 protein. The top ten clones hold roughly 30% of a sample with about 640,000 distinct CDR3 sequences, about a fifth of them seen once. The CDR3 is made up of 18 amino acids. Trimming took off 5 bases at V and 0 bases at J, with 17 bases between the two ends. From germline, CDR1 is SEHNR and CDR2 FQNEAQ (reference sequence).

The source of this sequence is a young man with Graves' ophthalmopathy. The sample consisted of blood. The chain joins TRBV7-9 to TRBJ1-6; TRBD1 might be the D (6 bases). CDR3 DNA sequence: TGTGCCAGCAGCCCGTCGGGGACACCGAGCTCCTATAATTCACCCCTCCACTTT. This gives the protein CASSPSGTPSSYNSPLHF.